This T cell receptor beta chain was sequenced during a study of human T cells and chemical hapten exposure. Across the study: Sensitization employed 2% DPC on about 2 cm by about 2 cm of upper inner arm skin. Upper back patch tests used 0.01% DPC, scored after 6 days.

In the authors' methods: Sampled TCR counts reached a median of around 100,000 per sample, with values ranging from 23,224 to 690,600. A single record per CDR3 protein comes from TCRdb applying MiXCR to the RACE reads. The V and J calls and clone size are TCRdb's, not the authors'. Of 100,000 or so distinct CDR3 sequences listed, roughly 10% are singletons. Losses at the gene ends were 2 bases for V and 10 bases for J; bases not matched to a gene: 5. The CDR3 contains 13 residues. Germline CDR1 SGHRS, CDR2 YFSETQ. Time point denoted: patch test 1, 2 weeks after DPC sensitization. Treatment noted: therapeutic diphenylcyclopropenone sensitization with weekly scalp DPC. Sample donors consisted of patients with alopecia, aged 18 to 70 years, who were suitable for DPC. This clonotype was found a few times.

This receptor was taken from a middle-aged man with alopecia areata. Some clones in this sample may be carry-over from other donors' samples. Specimen: whole blood, collected in connection with sensitization to the hapten diphenylcyclopropenone (DPC). J is TRBJ2-1 and V is TRBV5-1; TRBD2 matches at 8 bases. DNA for the CDR3: TGCGCCAGCAGCTTTAGCGGGAAGGAGGAGCAGTTCTTC. It is translated as CASSFSGKEEQFF.